A single T cell receptor (beta chain) is shown here with its context. The sample comes from a study of blood T cell repertoires in COVID-19. This table comes from immunoSEQ multiplex PCR, and its TCRdb copy is limited to in-frame clones, with some not included. The table lists some 340,000 clones, 90% to 95% of them singletons, with 3% to 5% in the top ten. Sequencing input: PBMCs or T cells enriched from blood (not recorded which). This sequence originates from a woman aged 30 to 39 who had been exposed to COVID-19.

The CDR3 DNA sequence: TGTGCCAGCAGCTTAGGAGGCGATAGCAATCAGCCCCAGCATTTT. This encodes CASSLGGDSNQPQHF. The V gene is TRBV11-2, the J gene TRBJ1-5; D gene uncertain. The germline V and J ends were trimmed by 1 base and 0 bases, with 7 bases remaining between them. Germline V gives CDR1 SGHAT, CDR2 FQNNGV. The CDR3 extends over 15 amino acids.